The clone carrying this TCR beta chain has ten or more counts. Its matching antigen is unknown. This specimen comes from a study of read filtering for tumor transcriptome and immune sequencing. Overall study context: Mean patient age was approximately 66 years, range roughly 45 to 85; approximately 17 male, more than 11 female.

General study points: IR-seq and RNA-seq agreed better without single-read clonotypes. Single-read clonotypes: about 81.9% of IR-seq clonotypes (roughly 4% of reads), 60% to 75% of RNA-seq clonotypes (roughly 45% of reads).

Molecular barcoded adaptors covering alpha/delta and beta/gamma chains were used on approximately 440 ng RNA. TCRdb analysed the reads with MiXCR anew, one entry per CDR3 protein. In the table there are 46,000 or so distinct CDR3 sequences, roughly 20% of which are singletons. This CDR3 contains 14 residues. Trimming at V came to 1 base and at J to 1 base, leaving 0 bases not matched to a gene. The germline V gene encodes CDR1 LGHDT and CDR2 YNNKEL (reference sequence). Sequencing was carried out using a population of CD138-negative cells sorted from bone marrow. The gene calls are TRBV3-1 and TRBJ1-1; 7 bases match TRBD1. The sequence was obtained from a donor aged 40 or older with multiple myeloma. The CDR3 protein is CASSQGQGNTEAFF. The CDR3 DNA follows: TGTGCCAGCAGCCAAGGACAGGGGAACACTGAAGCTTTCTTT.